The next 23 T cell receptor beta chains were all read from a single sample in a study of shared clonotypes between healthy human individuals. The method was immunoSEQ multiplex PCR; TCRdb's version includes in-frame clones alone and lacks a portion of them. The sample lists 2 million to 2.5 million clones; around 95% were seen once. Sequencing was performed on naive CD4+ T cells sorted from blood. Subset described: CD45RA+ positively selected. These receptors all come from a man aged 18 to 30 in good health.

The chain couples TRBV6-6 to TRBJ1-2, with a tentative D call TRBD1 (6 bases). This CDR3 contains 14 residues. CDR1 and CDR2 (germline): MNHNY, SVGAGI (reference sequence). V shed 4 bases and J shed 4 bases, with 13 bases lying between them. In DNA form, the CDR3 reads TGTGCCAGCAGTTCGTCCCGGGACATCTATGGCTACACCTTC. Residues: CASSSSRDIYGYTF.

A remark on this clone: An end of the junction differs from the germline gene, which may be a read error. The chain uses TRBV7-9 and TRBJ1-3; D unresolved. Germline V gene lookup returns CDR1 SEHNR and CDR2 FQNEAQ (reference sequence). The CDR3 is made up of 14 amino acids. The CDR3 loop reads CASSPLETGNTIYF. The CDR3 DNA sequence: TGTGCCAGCAGTCCACTGGAGACTGGAAATACCATATATTTT.

This sequence joins TRBV10-2 and TRBJ2-3; the D gene is possibly TRBD1 (6 bases). Germline values: CDR1 WSHSY, CDR2 SAAADI. V lost 0 bases and J 3 bases, leaving 10 bases between the germline ends. The length of the CDR3 is 15 residues. CDR3 sequence reads: CASSESQGQTDTQYF. The CDR3 DNA reads as TGCGCCAGCAGTGAGTCACAGGGTCAGACAGATACGCAGTATTTT.

The chain is built from TRBV5-6 and TRBJ2-5; 7 bases are shared with TRBD2. J gave up 2 bases and V 2 bases, and 3 bases lay outside the gene matches. The CDR3 totals 14 residues. Per the germline V gene, CDR1 is SGHDT and CDR2 is YYEEEE. The CDR3 protein is CASSFLREQETQYF. CDR3 coding DNA: TGTGCCAGCAGCTTCCTGCGGGAGCAAGAGACCCAGTACTTC.

The chain uses TRBV6-6 and TRBJ2-2, with TRBD2 matching over 8 bases. The trim removed 6 bases at V and 4 bases at J, leaving 7 bases unmatched. This CDR3 is 15 amino acids long. CDR1 MNHNY and CDR2 SVGAGI come from the germline V gene (reference sequence). CDR3 protein: CASSPGRGGTGELFF. CDR3 nucleotides: TGTGCCAGCAGCCCGGGCCGGGGGGGCACCGGGGAGCTGTTTTTT.

This clone was found a few times. The CDR3 reads CAVRGLLYSNQPQHF. In DNA form, the CDR3 reads TGTGCCGTCAGGGGGCTTCTCTATAGCAATCAGCCCCAGCATTTT. The chain combines TRBV19 with TRBJ1-5; the match to TRBD1 covers 8 bases. With V trimmed by 11 bases and J by 0 bases, 9 bases remained unmatched. The germline gives CDR1 LNHDA, CDR2 SQIVND (reference sequence). The CDR3 contains 15 residues.

Details on this clone: The same CDR3 arises from other DNA sequences in this sample as well. V is TRBV9 and J is TRBJ2-1, with 7 bases lining up with TRBD2. From germline, CDR1 is SGDLS and CDR2 YYNGEE. The junction had 2 bases not matched to a gene; V was cut back by 0 bases and J by 2 bases. The CDR3 is made up of 15 amino acids. The CDR3 nucleotides are TGTGCCAGCAGCGTAGAGGGACTAACCTACAATGAGCAGTTCTTC. This encodes CASSVEGLTYNEQFF.

The chain uses TRBV9 and TRBJ1-3, with D hard to call. The CDR3 length is 15 residues. V was cut by 0 bases and J by 1 base, with 8 bases left in between. Germline assignment: CDR1 SGDLS and CDR2 YYNGEE. The CDR3 bases are TGTGCCAGCAGCGTAGCACCCTTATCTGGAAACACCATATATTTT. This codes for CASSVAPLSGNTIYF.

The rearrangement joins TRBV5-6 to TRBJ2-1; D unresolved. Germline CDR1 SGHDT, CDR2 YYEEEE. This CDR3 is built from 14 residues. Trimming shortened V by 2 bases and J by 4 bases, and 10 bases separated the two germline ends. The CDR3 here is CASSFIPIYNEQFF. The CDR3 DNA reads TGTGCCAGCAGCTTTATCCCCATTTACAATGAGCAGTTCTTC.

This clone was recorded a few times. The chain employs TRBV7-9 and TRBJ1-6; perhaps TRBD1 as D (6 bases). The CDR3 is made up of 14 amino acids. V lost 1 base and J lost 8, with 9 bases in between. Germline V gene lookup returns CDR1 SEHNR and CDR2 FQNEAQ (reference sequence). The CDR3 sequence is CASSLGQDHSPLHF. In DNA, the CDR3 is TGTGCCAGCAGCTTAGGACAGGACCATTCACCCCTCCACTTT.

V usage is TRBV2 and J usage is TRBJ1-5; tentative D call: TRBD1 (5 bases). The V end lost 3 bases, the J end lost 0 bases, and 9 bases lay between the germline ends. Germline lookup yields CDR1 SNHLY and CDR2 FYNNEI. The CDR3 consists of 15 residues. The CDR3 nucleotides are TGTGCCAGCAGTGATGACAGCTATAGCAATCAGCCCCAGCATTTT. Its protein is CASSDDSYSNQPQHF.

The J gene is TRBJ1-5, the V gene TRBV7-6; D unresolved. V lost 1 base and J lost 4, with 8 bases in between. CDR1 is SGHVS and CDR2 is FNYEAQ in the germline V gene. The CDR3 is made up of 14 amino acids. CDR3 amino acids: CASSLGSQNQPQHF. The CDR3 DNA follows: TGTGCCAGCAGCTTAGGTTCGCAAAATCAGCCCCAGCATTTT.

The rearrangement uses TRBV7-8 and TRBJ2-7, with D possibly being TRBD1 (6 bases). The V gene lost 7 bases and the J gene lost 5 bases, with 18 bases spanning the gap. This CDR3 is 14 amino acids long. Per germline, CDR1 SGHVS and CDR2 FQNEAQ. Here the CDR3 reads CASTITGQKDEQYF. The CDR3 DNA reads as TGTGCCAGCACCATCACCGGACAGAAAGACGAGCAGTACTTC.

This rearrangement joins TRBV30 to TRBJ2-6; the D gene could be TRBD1 or TRBD2 (5 bases each). The germline V gene encodes CDR1 GTSNPN and CDR2 SVGIG (reference sequence). The V and J ends lost 2 bases and 4 bases respectively, with 9 bases between them. CDR3 length: 14 amino acids. The CDR3 reads CAWSRGDGANVLTF. In DNA form, the CDR3 reads TGTGCCTGGAGTAGAGGGGACGGGGCCAACGTCCTGACTTTC.

This clone was observed a single time. This specimen includes other DNA sequences encoding the same CDR3. V is TRBV25-1 and J is TRBJ2-7; TRBD1 aligns across 8 bases. The ends lost 1 base at V and 4 bases at J; junction bases unmatched: 3. This CDR3 contains 14 residues. CDR1 and CDR2 (germline): MGHDK, SYGVNS. Written as DNA, the CDR3 is TGTGCCAGCAGTGAATCCGACAGGGGATACGAGCAGTACTTC. Translated: CASSESDRGYEQYF.

This chain links TRBV10-3 with TRBJ1-1; D may be TRBD1 (6 bases). Per the germline V gene, CDR1 is ENHRY and CDR2 is SYGVKD. The CDR3 is 16 amino acids. V shed 0 bases and J shed 4 bases, with 15 bases lying between them. The CDR3 coding sequence is TGTGCCATCAGTGAGTCGATTCAGGGGCTACGCACTGAAGCTTTCTTT. This translates into CAISESIQGLRTEAFF.

This chain connects TRBV9 to TRBJ2-7; 7 positions match TRBD2. The J segment lost 3 bases and the V segment lost 0 bases, leaving 6 bases of the junction unmatched. This CDR3 is built from 15 residues. The V gene's germline CDR1 is SGDLS and CDR2 YYNGEE. CDR3 sequence (DNA): TGTGCCAGCAGCGTAGAGGGGAGGGGTGGCTACGAGCAGTACTTC. It specifies CASSVEGRGGYEQYF.

The genes are TRBV10-2 and TRBJ2-2; 13 bases fit TRBD2. The CDR3 totals 16 residues. V gave up 9 bases and J gave up 2 bases; unmatched junction bases: 6. Germline V gene lookup returns CDR1 WSHSY and CDR2 SAAADI. The CDR3 sequence: CASQLAGGPNTGELFF. DNA of the CDR3: TGCGCCAGTCAACTAGCGGGGGGGCCCAACACCGGGGAGCTGTTTTTT.

Points on this clone: The same CDR3 also results from other DNA sequences found in this sample. This sequence joins TRBV11-2 and TRBJ2-7; D unclear. The CDR3 is 15 residues long. The V gene lost 1 base and the J gene lost 0 bases, with 10 bases spanning the gap. Looked up from germline, CDR1 is SGHAT and CDR2 is FQNNGV. The CDR3 region is CASSLGAVSSYEQYF. CDR3 DNA: TGTGCCAGCAGCTTAGGGGCGGTCAGCTCCTACGAGCAGTACTTC.

Regarding this clone: The same CDR3 also results from other DNA sequences found in this sample. The chain recombines TRBV5-1 with TRBJ2-1; D remains unclear. Between the trimmed V and J ends, which lost 0 bases and 7 bases, there was a span of 2 bases. Germline assignment: CDR1 SGHRS and CDR2 YFSETQ. This CDR3 is 11 amino acids long. DNA for the CDR3: TGCGCCAGCAGCTTGGCAAATGAGCAGTTCTTC. Translation: CASSLANEQFF.

CDR3 sequence: CSARSPQGAFF. CDR3 nucleotide sequence: TGCAGTGCTAGATCCCCCCAGGGAGCTTTCTTT. This chain uses TRBV20-1 with TRBJ1-1; perhaps TRBD1 as D (5 bases). The CDR3 runs to 11 residues. The V gene's germline CDR1 is DFQATT and CDR2 SNEGSKA (reference sequence). Deletions cut 2 bases from V and 10 bases from J, with 11 bases between.

The rearrangement links TRBV7-9 to TRBJ2-7; 7 positions match TRBD2. Germline CDR1 and CDR2: SEHNR and FQNEAQ (reference sequence). V gave up 1 base and J gave up 0 bases; unmatched junction bases: 3. This CDR3 contains 15 residues. The CDR3: CASSLGRERSYEQYF. CDR3 DNA sequence: TGTGCCAGCAGCTTAGGGCGGGAGCGCTCCTACGAGCAGTACTTC.

The chain carries TRBV5-6 and TRBJ1-2; TRBD1 is a possible D gene (5 bases). The CDR3 has 14 residues. Trimming left V 4 bases short and J 4 bases short, with 14 bases between. Germline CDR1 and CDR2: SGHDT and YYEEEE. The chain's CDR3 is CASSPRWGTYGYTF. The CDR3, as DNA: TGTGCCAGCAGCCCCAGGTGGGGGACCTATGGCTACACCTTC. The full variable domain, in which reference TRBV5-6 and TRBJ1-2 provide the parts outside the CDR3, is DAGVTQSPTHLIKTRGQQVTLRCSPKSGHDTVSWYQQALGQGPQFIFQYYEEEERQRGNFPDRFSGHQFPNYSSELNVNALLLGDSALYLCASSPRWGTYGYTFGSGTRLTVV.